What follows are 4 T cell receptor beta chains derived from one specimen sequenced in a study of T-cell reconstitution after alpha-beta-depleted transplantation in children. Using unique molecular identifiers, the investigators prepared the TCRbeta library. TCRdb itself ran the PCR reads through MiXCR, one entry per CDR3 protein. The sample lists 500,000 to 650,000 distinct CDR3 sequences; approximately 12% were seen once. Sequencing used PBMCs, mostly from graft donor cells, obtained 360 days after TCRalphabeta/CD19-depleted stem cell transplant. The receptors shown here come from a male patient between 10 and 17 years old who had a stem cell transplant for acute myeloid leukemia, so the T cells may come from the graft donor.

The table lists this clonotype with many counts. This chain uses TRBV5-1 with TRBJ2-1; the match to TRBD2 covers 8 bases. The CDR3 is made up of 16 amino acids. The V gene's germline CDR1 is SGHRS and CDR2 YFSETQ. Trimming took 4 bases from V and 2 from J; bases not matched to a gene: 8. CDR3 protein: CASSPGGGTTYNEQFF. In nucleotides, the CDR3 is TGCGCCAGCAGCCCCGGCGGGGGGACCACCTACAATGAGCAGTTCTTC.

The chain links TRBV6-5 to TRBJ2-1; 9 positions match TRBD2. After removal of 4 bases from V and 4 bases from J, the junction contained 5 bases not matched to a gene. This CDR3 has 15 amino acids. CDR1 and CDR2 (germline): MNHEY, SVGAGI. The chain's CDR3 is CASSSGTSLYNEQFF. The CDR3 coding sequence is TGTGCCAGCAGTTCCGGGACTAGCCTATACAATGAGCAGTTCTTC.

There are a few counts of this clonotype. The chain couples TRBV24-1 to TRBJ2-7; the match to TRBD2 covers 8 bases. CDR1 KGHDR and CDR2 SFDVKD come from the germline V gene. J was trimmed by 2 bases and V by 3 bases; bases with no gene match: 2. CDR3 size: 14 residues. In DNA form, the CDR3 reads TGTGCCACCAGTGATACCGGGAGGGCCTACGAGCAGTACTTC. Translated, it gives CATSDTGRAYEQYF.

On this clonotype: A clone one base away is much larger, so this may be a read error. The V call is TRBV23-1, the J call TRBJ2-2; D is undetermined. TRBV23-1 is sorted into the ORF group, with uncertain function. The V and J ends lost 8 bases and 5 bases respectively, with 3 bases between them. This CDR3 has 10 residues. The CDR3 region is CASVTGELFF. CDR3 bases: TGCGCCAGCGTGACCGGGGAGCTGTTTTTT.